Below, 9 T cell receptor beta chains from the same sample are listed, as sequenced in a study of blood T cell repertoires in COVID-19. Assay: immunoSEQ multiplex PCR; the TCRdb copy retains only in-frame clones and omits some. The table lists approximately 200,000 clones, around 80% of them singletons. Sequences were obtained from peripheral blood. The receptors here all came from a woman older than 75 with COVID-19, enrolled during active disease.

The chain combines TRBV7-3 with TRBJ2-7; 9 bases are a match to TRBD1. The length of the CDR3 is 15 residues. CDR1 SGHTA and CDR2 FQGTGA come from the germline V gene. Germline trimming cut 0 bases from V and 3 bases from J; bases unmatched to any gene: 3. The CDR3 DNA reads TGTGCCAGCAGCTTAACCCCGGGACAGGGCTACGAGCAGTACTTC. This codes for CASSLTPGQGYEQYF.

V and J are TRBV7-9 and TRBJ1-1; 7 positions match TRBD1. Trimming took 4 bases from V and 0 from J; bases not matched to a gene: 5. The CDR3 spans 15 residues. In germline, CDR1 is SEHNR, CDR2 FQNEAQ (reference sequence). The chain's CDR3 is CASSSGQIVNTEAFF. CDR3 in DNA: TGTGCCAGCAGCTCGGGACAGATCGTGAACACTGAAGCTTTCTTT.

This clone came up once. The V gene is TRBV28, the J gene TRBJ2-1; a possible D gene is TRBD2 (5 bases). The CDR3 sequence is 14 residues long. The V gene lost 8 bases and the J gene lost 3 bases, with 14 bases spanning the gap. Germline-derived CDR1 and CDR2 are MDHEN and SYDVKM. For the CDR3, the DNA is TGTGCCAGCGGACCACCAGGACTCTACAATGAGCAGTTCTTC. Amino acids: CASGPPGLYNEQFF.

The DNA of the CDR3 is TGTGCCAGCAGCATCGGACTAGCGGGAGGATTAGATACGCAGTATTTT. Translating gives CASSIGLAGGLDTQYF. The chain employs TRBV5-5 and TRBJ2-3, with 14 bases matching TRBD2. Germline CDR1 reads SGHKS; CDR2 reads YYEKEE (reference sequence). After removal of 4 bases from V and 5 bases from J, the junction contained 6 bases not matched to a gene. The CDR3 is 16 residues long.

This clone appeared a single time. The chain links TRBV10-3 to TRBJ2-2, with 13 bases aligning to TRBD2. Looked up from germline, CDR1 is ENHRY and CDR2 is SYGVKD. Unmatched junction bases numbered 0, after V lost 4 bases and J lost 1 base. The CDR3 covers 16 residues. The DNA for the CDR3 is TGTGCCATCAGTGGACTAGCGGGGGGGAACACCGGGGAGCTGTTTTTT. It translates to CAISGLAGGNTGELFF.

The chain links TRBV24-1 to TRBJ2-5; possible D gene TRBD1, 6 bases. Trimming left V 2 bases short and J 1 base short, with 10 bases between. Germline values: CDR1 KGHDR, CDR2 SFDVKD. This CDR3 spans 15 amino acids. The CDR3 DNA reads TGTGCCACCAGTGATTCTCAGGGGACCCAAGAGACCCAGTACTTC. It is translated as CATSDSQGTQETQYF.

The CDR3 spells CASSNRQGAGTEAFF. For the CDR3, the DNA is TGTGCCAGCAGCAACAGACAGGGGGCAGGTACTGAAGCTTTCTTT. The rearrangement links TRBV7-9 to TRBJ1-1; TRBD1 matches at 10 bases. The ends lost 5 bases at V and 5 bases at J; junction bases unmatched: 8. Germline values: CDR1 SEHNR, CDR2 FQNEAQ (reference sequence). The CDR3 totals 15 residues. The complete variable domain, with remaining parts taken from reference TRBV7-9 and TRBJ1-1, reads DTGVSQNPRHKITKRGQNVTFRCDPISEHNRLYWYRQTLGQGPEFLTYFQNEAQLEKSRLLSDRFSAERPKGSFSTLEIQRTEQGDSAMYLCASSNRQGAGTEAFFGQGTRLTVV.

The V call is TRBV28, the J call TRBJ2-3; 9 nucleotides agree with TRBD2. This CDR3 region has 15 residues. The V gene end was trimmed by 7 bases and the J gene end by 1 base; junction bases not matched to a gene: 6. Germline V lookup: CDR1 MDHEN, CDR2 SYDVKM. The CDR3 spells CASTGLAKGTDTQYF. CDR3 DNA sequence: TGTGCCAGCACCGGACTAGCGAAGGGCACAGATACGCAGTATTTT.

The chain has TRBV19 and TRBJ1-5; 7 positions match TRBD1. The CDR3 totals 13 residues. The trim removed 3 bases at V and 7 bases at J, leaving 3 bases unmatched. Germline CDR1 reads LNHDA; CDR2 reads SQIVND (reference sequence). The CDR3 coding sequence is TGTGCCAGTAGTATTCAGGGGGTGCAGCCCCAGCATTTT. Translating it yields CASSIQGVQPQHF.